The TCR beta chain described here comes from a study of shared clonotypes between healthy human individuals. For the study at large: Three plates each covered CD4 naive and memory; CD8 naive two, CD8 memory one. Notes on the study in general: Estimated richness values were generally larger in naive subsets than in memory subsets. Non-shared clonotypes had lower generation probabilities than clonotypes shared by all four sorted-subset donors.

The germline V gene has CDR1 MDHEN and CDR2 SYDVKM. CDR3 length: 11 residues. The V end lost 10 bases, the J end lost 0 bases, and 4 bases lay between the germline ends. A note on this clone: The antigen is undetermined.

The method was immunoSEQ multiplex PCR; TCRdb's version includes in-frame clones alone and lacks a portion of them. Of about 380,000 clones listed, around 96% are singletons. Input material: memory CD8+ T cells sorted from blood. Subset denoted: CD45RO+ cells pooled with CCR7-negative TemRA cells. This receptor was obtained from a man aged 25 to 40 in good health. The chain links TRBV28 to TRBJ2-1; no firm D call. The DNA for the CDR3 is TGTGCCACCAGCTCCTACAATGAGCAGTTCTTC. The encoded protein is CATSSYNEQFF.